Following are 22 T cell receptor beta chains from one sample sequenced in a study of beta chain features in type 1 diabetes. Expressed TCRB transcripts were sequenced after all isolated RNA was converted to cDNA. The repertoire was sequenced with immunoSEQ multiplex PCR; TCRdb's copy has only in-frame clones and lacks some. The table includes about 270,000 clones, roughly 15% detected once. What was sequenced was naive CD4+ T cells from blood. All receptors derive from a woman aged 40-49 years in good health.

The CDR3 spells CASSEYDGGEYF. CDR3 coding DNA: TGTGCCAGCAGTGAATATGACGGGGGAGAGTACTTC. V is TRBV25-1 and J is TRBJ2-7; D perhaps matches TRBD2 (6 bases). V was pared by 0 bases and J by 11 bases, with 11 bases between. The length of the CDR3 is 12 residues. Looked up from germline, CDR1 is MGHDK and CDR2 is SYGVNS.

In this sample, this clone turned up a few times. V is TRBV11-2 and J is TRBJ1-1; possible D gene TRBD1, 5 bases. Germline V gene lookup returns CDR1 SGHAT and CDR2 FQNNGV. CDR3 length: 15 residues. Trimming took 8 bases from V and 4 from J, leaving 20 bases between them. CDR3 amino acids: CASGRWYQGGTEAFF. The CDR3 DNA sequence: TGTGCCAGCGGACGCTGGTACCAGGGAGGCACTGAAGCTTTCTTT.

The chain has TRBV5-4 and TRBJ1-4; 10 bases align to TRBD1. CDR3 length equals 15 residues. Germline V gene sequence: CDR1 SGHNT, CDR2 YYREEE (reference sequence). With 4 bases clipped from V and 8 bases from J, the junction kept 8 bases outside the gene matches. The CDR3 spells CASSARDRGREKLFF. In nucleotides, the CDR3 is TGTGCCAGCAGCGCCAGAGACAGGGGGCGAGAAAAACTGTTTTTT.

The genes are TRBV5-8 and TRBJ1-2; 8 bases are shared with TRBD1. With 4 bases clipped from V and 4 bases from J, the junction kept 6 bases outside the gene matches. CDR1 is SGHTS and CDR2 is YDEGEE in the germline V gene. This CDR3 comprises 14 residues. CDR3 protein: CASSLDRARYGYTF. The CDR3 nucleotides read TGTGCCAGCAGCCTGGACAGGGCCCGCTATGGCTACACCTTC.

A remark on this clone: An end of the junction does not agree with germline; a read error may underlie this. This chain uses TRBV9 with TRBJ2-3; D unresolved. CDR1 and CDR2 (germline): SGDLS, YYNGEE. The CDR3 totals 13 residues. The CDR3 loop is CASNVGSGDTQYF. The CDR3 DNA reads TGTGCCAGCAACGTAGGGTCCGGAGATACGCAGTATTTT. The variable domain in full, completed from reference TRBV9 and TRBJ2-3, reads DSGVTQTPKHLITATGQRVTLRCSPRSGDLSVYWYQQSLDQGLQFLIQYYNGEERAKGNILERFSAQQFPDLHSELNLSSLELGDSALYFCASNVGSGDTQYFGPGTRLTVL.

The chain uses TRBV29-1 and TRBJ1-2; no clear D gene. The CDR3 covers 15 residues. Trimming stripped 3 bases from V and 2 bases from J, with 16 bases between. Germline V gene lookup returns CDR1 SQVTM and CDR2 ANQGSEA. CDR3 DNA: TGCAGCGTTGATAGATCTCAAAGCGTGAACTATGGCTACACCTTC. Amino acid sequence: CSVDRSQSVNYGYTF.

The V call is TRBV4-2, the J call TRBJ2-5; tentatively, D is TRBD2 (7 bases). Trimming cost V 0 bases and J 2 bases, with 13 bases left between them. Germline V gene data show CDR1 as LGHNA and CDR2 as YNFKEQ. This CDR3 region has 16 residues. The chain's CDR3 is CASSQEGASGQETQYF. The CDR3 DNA reads TGTGCCAGCAGCCAAGAGGGGGCTAGCGGACAAGAGACCCAGTACTTC.

The CDR3 nucleotides read TGTGCCAGCAGTCCCCGGTGGGGCGGGGAAGAGACCCAGTACTTC. This codes for CASSPRWGGEETQYF. V and J are TRBV6-6 and TRBJ2-5; the D gene is possibly TRBD2 (6 bases). From germline, CDR1 is MNHNY and CDR2 SVGAGI (reference sequence). Trimming shortened V by 5 bases and J by 3 bases, and 16 bases separated the two germline ends. This CDR3 contains 15 residues.

The chain employs TRBV7-2 and TRBJ2-7, with 7 bases aligning to TRBD1. The germline V gene encodes CDR1 SGHTA and CDR2 FQGNSA. V shed 4 bases and J 2 bases; nucleotides not matched to a gene: 8. The CDR3 is 15 residues long. In nucleotides, the CDR3 is TGTGCCAGCAGCTCCGAAGGGGGCCTCACCTACGAGCAGTACTTC. This gives the protein CASSSEGGLTYEQYF.

V is TRBV7-6 and J is TRBJ1-3; the D is unclear. V lost 0 bases and J 0 bases, leaving 12 bases between the germline ends. This CDR3 comprises 17 residues. Germline CDR1 is SGHVS and CDR2 is FNYEAQ. This chain's CDR3 is CASSLASAGSSGNTIYF. The CDR3 DNA follows: TGTGCCAGCAGCTTAGCGTCGGCGGGGAGCTCTGGAAACACCATATATTTT.

This clone was observed a few times. The rearrangement uses TRBV18 and TRBJ2-7; 9 bases line up with TRBD1. The junction had 6 bases not matched to a gene; V was cut back by 6 bases and J by 6 bases. In germline, CDR1 is KGHSH, CDR2 LQKENI. This CDR3 has 13 residues. CDR3 nucleotide sequence: TGTGCCAGCTCCCCAAGGACAGGGGTCGAGCAGTACTTC. It yields the protein CASSPRTGVEQYF.

J is TRBJ2-3 and V is TRBV5-1; D unresolved. Germline V gene sequence: CDR1 SGHRS, CDR2 YFSETQ. The length of the CDR3 is 15 residues. V was shortened by 2 bases and J by 5 bases, with 15 bases between the two germline ends. CDR3 region: CASSFDKMGGDTQYF. The CDR3 DNA sequence: TGCGCCAGCAGCTTCGACAAAATGGGTGGAGATACGCAGTATTTT.

This clone was observed a few times. The chain carries TRBV14 and TRBJ2-2, with D possibly being TRBD2 (6 bases). This CDR3 has 18 residues. V gave up 2 bases and J gave up 4 bases, with 20 bases separating them. CDR1 SGHDN and CDR2 FVKESK come from the germline V gene. CDR3 DNA: TGTGCCAGCAGCCAACGAGTCTATAGCCGGACTATCACCGGGGAGCTGTTTTTT. Translated, it gives CASSQRVYSRTITGELFF.

This sequence joins TRBV12-5 and TRBJ2-2; maybe TRBD2 (5 bases). The CDR3 contains 14 residues. V lost 5 bases to trimming and J lost 6 bases, with 13 bases between them. Germline V gene data show CDR1 as LGHNT and CDR2 as FRNRAP. The DNA for the CDR3 is TGTGCTAGTGGTGAAGGGAGCTGGGCCGGGGAGCTGTTTTTT. Protein product: CASGEGSWAGELFF.

This sequence joins TRBV7-9 and TRBJ1-5; D unclear. The CDR3 totals 15 residues. Germline V CDR1 and CDR2: SEHNR, FQNEAQ (reference sequence). The V and J ends lost 5 bases and 3 bases respectively, with 14 bases between them. The CDR3 nucleotides are TGTGCCAGCAGCCTCGGGGTTGGTTCCAATCAGCCCCAGCATTTT. Its translation: CASSLGVGSNQPQHF.

A few counts support this clone. The CDR3 coding sequence is TGTGCCAGCAGCCCATCCGGGGGTCCGACCTACGAGCAGTACTTC. It encodes CASSPSGGPTYEQYF. This sequence joins TRBV11-2 and TRBJ2-7; TRBD2 is a possible D gene (6 bases). V was cut by 5 bases and J by 2 bases, with 16 bases left in between. From germline, CDR1 is SGHAT and CDR2 FQNNGV. There are 15 residues in the CDR3.

This chain connects TRBV5-1 to TRBJ2-2; D is uncertain. The length of the CDR3 is 17 residues. Trimming pared 0 bases from V and 1 base from J, leaving 13 bases between. The germline CDR1 and CDR2 sequences are SGHRS and YFSETQ. CDR3 coding DNA: TGCGCCAGCAGCTTGGGGGCAGGTCTCGGGAACACCGGGGAGCTGTTTTTT. This codes for CASSLGAGLGNTGELFF.

The genes are TRBV4-3 and TRBJ1-6, with 8 bases identical to TRBD1. V lost 4 bases, J lost 0 bases, and 8 bases stayed unmatched. This CDR3 spans 18 amino acids. Germline assignment: CDR1 LGHNA and CDR2 YSLEER. Here the CDR3 reads CASSLRDRRSSYNSPLHF. The CDR3 DNA follows: TGCGCCAGCAGCCTCCGGGACAGGCGAAGCTCCTATAATTCACCCCTCCACTTT.

The V and J genes are TRBV18 and TRBJ2-1, with D tentatively TRBD2 (7 bases). V was clipped by 3 bases and J by 5 bases, with 14 bases between them. Germline V lookup: CDR1 KGHSH, CDR2 LQKENI. The CDR3 runs 15 residues. The CDR3 is CASSPVAGANNEQFF. CDR3 nucleotides: TGTGCCAGCTCACCGGTGGCGGGGGCCAACAATGAGCAGTTCTTC.

The gene calls are TRBV7-2 and TRBJ1-2; 8 nucleotides line up with TRBD1. The trim removed 2 bases at V and 7 bases at J, leaving 6 bases unmatched. Germline V gene lookup returns CDR1 SGHTA and CDR2 FQGNSA. This CDR3 is built from 14 residues. The CDR3 nucleotides read TGTGCCAGCAGCTTATCGCGGACAGGGACTGGCTACACCTTC. This translates into CASSLSRTGTGYTF.

The genes are TRBV11-2 and TRBJ2-1; 7 bases match TRBD1. The CDR3 consists of 19 residues. J was trimmed by 12 bases and V by 1 base; bases with no gene match: 24. Germline CDR1 reads SGHAT; CDR2 reads FQNNGV. The chain's CDR3 is CASSLAGQFNYRDPGRQFF. The DNA of the CDR3 is TGTGCCAGCAGCTTAGCGGGACAGTTCAACTACCGGGACCCCGGCCGGCAGTTCTTC.

The chain joins TRBV5-8 to TRBJ2-2, with 7 bases identical to TRBD1. V lost 2 bases, J lost 2 bases, and 3 bases stayed unmatched. The CDR3 contains 15 residues. Germline CDR1 reads SGHTS; CDR2 reads YDEGEE. The CDR3 DNA reads TGTGCCAGCAGCTTATACAGGGGAAACACCGGGGAGCTGTTTTTT. Its translation: CASSLYRGNTGELFF.